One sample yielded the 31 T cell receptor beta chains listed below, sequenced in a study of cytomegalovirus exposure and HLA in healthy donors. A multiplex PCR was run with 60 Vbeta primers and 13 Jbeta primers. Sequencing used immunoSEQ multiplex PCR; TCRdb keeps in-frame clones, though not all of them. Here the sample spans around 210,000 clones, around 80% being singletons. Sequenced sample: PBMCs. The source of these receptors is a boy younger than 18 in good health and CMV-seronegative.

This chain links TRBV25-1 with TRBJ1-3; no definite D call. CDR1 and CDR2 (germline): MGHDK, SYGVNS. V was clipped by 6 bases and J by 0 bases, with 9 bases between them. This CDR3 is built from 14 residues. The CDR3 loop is CASSELVSGNTIYF. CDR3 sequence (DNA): TGTGCCAGCAGCGAGTTAGTCTCTGGAAACACCATATATTTT.

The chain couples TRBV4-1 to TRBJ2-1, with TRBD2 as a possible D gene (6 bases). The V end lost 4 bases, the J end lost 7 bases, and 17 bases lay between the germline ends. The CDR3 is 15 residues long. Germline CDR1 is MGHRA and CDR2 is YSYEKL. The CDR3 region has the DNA TGCGCCAGCAGCCCGCCGGGAGACCGGTTAAATGAGCAGTTCTTC. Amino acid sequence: CASSPPGDRLNEQFF.

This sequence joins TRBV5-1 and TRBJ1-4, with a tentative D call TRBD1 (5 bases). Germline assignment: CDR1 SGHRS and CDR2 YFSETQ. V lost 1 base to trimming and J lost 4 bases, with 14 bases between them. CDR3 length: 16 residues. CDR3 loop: CASSLWGGSVNEKLFF. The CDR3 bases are TGCGCCAGCAGCTTGTGGGGCGGCTCCGTTAATGAAAAACTGTTTTTT.

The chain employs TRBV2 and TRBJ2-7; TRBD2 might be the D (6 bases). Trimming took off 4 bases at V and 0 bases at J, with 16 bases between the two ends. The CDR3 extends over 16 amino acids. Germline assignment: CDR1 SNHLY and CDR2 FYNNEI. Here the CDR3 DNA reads TGTGCCAGCAGTGGGCCTAGTGAGGGACTCTCCTACGAGCAGTACTTC. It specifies CASSGPSEGLSYEQYF. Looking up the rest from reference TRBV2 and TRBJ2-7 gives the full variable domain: EPEVTQTPSHQVTQMGQEVILRCVPISNHLYFYWYRQILGQKVEFLVSFYNNEISEKSEIFDDQFSVERPDGSNFTLKIRSTKLEDSAMYFCASSGPSEGLSYEQYFGPGTRLTVT.

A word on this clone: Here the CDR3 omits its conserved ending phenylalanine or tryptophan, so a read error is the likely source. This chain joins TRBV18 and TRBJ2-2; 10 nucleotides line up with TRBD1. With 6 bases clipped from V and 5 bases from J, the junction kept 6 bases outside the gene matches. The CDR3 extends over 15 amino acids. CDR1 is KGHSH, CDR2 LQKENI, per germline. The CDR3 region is CASSPGTGETGELFS. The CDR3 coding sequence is TGTGCCAGCTCTCCCGGGACAGGGGAGACCGGGGAGCTGTTTTCT.

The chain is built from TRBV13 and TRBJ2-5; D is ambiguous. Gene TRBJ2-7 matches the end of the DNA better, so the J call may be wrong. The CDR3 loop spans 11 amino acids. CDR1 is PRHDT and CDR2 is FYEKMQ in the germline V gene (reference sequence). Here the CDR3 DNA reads TGTGCCAGCAGCTTAGCCTCCGAGCAGTACTTC. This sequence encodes CASSLASEQYF.

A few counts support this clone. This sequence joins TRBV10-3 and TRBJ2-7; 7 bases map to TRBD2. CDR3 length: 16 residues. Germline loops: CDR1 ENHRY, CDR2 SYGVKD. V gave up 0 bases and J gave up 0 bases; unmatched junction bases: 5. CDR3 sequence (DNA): TGTGCCATCAGTGAGTCGACGGGAGGTGGCTCCTACGAGCAGTACTTC. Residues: CAISESTGGGSYEQYF.

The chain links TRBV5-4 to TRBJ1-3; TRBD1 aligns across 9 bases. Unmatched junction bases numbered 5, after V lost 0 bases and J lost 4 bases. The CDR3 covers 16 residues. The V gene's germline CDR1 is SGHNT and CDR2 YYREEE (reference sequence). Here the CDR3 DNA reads TGTGCCAGCAGCTTGGGGACAGGGGAGTCAGGAAACACCATATATTTT. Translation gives CASSLGTGESGNTIYF.

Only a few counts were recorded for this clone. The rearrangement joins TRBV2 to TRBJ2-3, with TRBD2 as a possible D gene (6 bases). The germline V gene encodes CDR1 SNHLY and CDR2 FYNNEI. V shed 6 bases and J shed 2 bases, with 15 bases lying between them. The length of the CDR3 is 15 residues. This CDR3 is CASRARGSHTDTQYF. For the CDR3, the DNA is TGTGCCAGCAGAGCCCGGGGGTCCCACACAGATACGCAGTATTTT.

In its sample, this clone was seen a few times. The CDR3 region is CASSHGTLGYSNQPQHF. CDR3 nucleotides: TGCGCCAGCAGCCACGGGACACTGGGCTATAGCAATCAGCCCCAGCATTTT. J is TRBJ1-5 and V is TRBV4-1; maybe TRBD1 (6 bases). V dropped 3 bases and J dropped 0 bases, with 15 bases sitting between them. This CDR3 comprises 17 residues. CDR1 and CDR2 from the germline V gene are MGHRA and YSYEKL.

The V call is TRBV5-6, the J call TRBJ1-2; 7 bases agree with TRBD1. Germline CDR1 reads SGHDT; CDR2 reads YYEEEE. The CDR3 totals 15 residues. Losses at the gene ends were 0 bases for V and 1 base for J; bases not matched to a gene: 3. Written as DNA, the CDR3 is TGTGCCAGCAGCTTGGACCCAGGGGGTAACTATGGCTACACCTTC. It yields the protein CASSLDPGGNYGYTF.

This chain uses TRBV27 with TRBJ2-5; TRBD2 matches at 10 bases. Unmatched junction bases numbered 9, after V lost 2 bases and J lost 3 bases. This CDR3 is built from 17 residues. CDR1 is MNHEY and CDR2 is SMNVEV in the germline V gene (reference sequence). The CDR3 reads CASSLSRVSGGKETQYF. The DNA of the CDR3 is TGTGCCAGCAGTTTAAGTAGGGTTAGCGGGGGGAAAGAGACCCAGTACTTC.

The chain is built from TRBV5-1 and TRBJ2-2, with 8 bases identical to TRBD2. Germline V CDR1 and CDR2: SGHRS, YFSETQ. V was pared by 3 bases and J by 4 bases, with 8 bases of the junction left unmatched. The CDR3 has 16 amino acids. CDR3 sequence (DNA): TGCGCCAGCAGCTCGCGGAGCGGGAGAGGCACCGGGGAGCTGTTTTTT. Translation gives CASSSRSGRGTGELFF.

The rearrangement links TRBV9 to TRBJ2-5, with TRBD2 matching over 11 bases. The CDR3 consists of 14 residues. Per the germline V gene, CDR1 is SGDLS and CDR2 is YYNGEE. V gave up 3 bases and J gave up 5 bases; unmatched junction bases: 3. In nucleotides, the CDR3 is TGTGCCAGCAGCGCTAGCGGGAGGACGGAGACCCAGTACTTC. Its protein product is CASSASGRTETQYF.

The CDR3 spells CASSKVQGREQPQHF. The CDR3 DNA reads TGTGCCAGTAGTAAGGTACAGGGTCGTGAGCAGCCCCAGCATTTT. This sequence joins TRBV19 and TRBJ1-5, with a tentative D call TRBD1 (6 bases). Looked up from germline, CDR1 is LNHDA and CDR2 is SQIVND (reference sequence). V was clipped by 4 bases and J by 7 bases, with 17 bases between them. The CDR3 length is 15 residues.

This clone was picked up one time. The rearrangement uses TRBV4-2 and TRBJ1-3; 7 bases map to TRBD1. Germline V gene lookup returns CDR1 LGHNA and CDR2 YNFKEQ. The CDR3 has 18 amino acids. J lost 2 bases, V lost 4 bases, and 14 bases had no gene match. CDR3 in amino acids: CASSLSTGALNPGNTIYF. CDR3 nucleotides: TGTGCCAGCAGCCTAAGTACAGGGGCGTTAAACCCTGGAAACACCATATATTTT.

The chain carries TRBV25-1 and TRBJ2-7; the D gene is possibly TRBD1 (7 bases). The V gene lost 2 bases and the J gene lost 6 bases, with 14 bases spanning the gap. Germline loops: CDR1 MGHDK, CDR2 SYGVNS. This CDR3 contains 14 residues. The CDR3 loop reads CASSEPGQRVEQYF. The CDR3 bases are TGTGCCAGCAGTGAACCGGGACAGCGGGTCGAGCAGTACTTC.

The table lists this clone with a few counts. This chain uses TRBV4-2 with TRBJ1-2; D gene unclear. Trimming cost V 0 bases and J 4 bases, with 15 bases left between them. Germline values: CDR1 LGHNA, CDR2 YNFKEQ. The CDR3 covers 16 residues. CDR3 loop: CASSQDSSMIRYGYTF. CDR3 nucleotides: TGTGCCAGCAGCCAAGATAGCAGTATGATTCGCTATGGCTACACCTTC.

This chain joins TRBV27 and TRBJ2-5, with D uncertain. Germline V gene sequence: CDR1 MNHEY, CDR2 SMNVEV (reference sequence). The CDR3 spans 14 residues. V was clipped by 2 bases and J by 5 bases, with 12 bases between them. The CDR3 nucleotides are TGTGCCAGCAGTTTAACGTTCCGAGAGGAGACCCAGTACTTC. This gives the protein CASSLTFREETQYF.

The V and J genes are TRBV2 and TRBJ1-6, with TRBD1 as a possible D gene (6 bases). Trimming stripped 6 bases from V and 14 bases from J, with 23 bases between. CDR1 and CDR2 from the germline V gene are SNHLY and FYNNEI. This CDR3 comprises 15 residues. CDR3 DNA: TGTGCCAGCAGCCCCCTGCAGGGGCCTATTGGAACCCTCCACTTT. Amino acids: CASSPLQGPIGTLHF.

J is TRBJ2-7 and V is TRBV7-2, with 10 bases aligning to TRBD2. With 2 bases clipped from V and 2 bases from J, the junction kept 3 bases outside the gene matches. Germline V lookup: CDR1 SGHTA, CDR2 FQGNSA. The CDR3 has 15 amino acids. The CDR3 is CASSLSSGGAYEQYF. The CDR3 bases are TGTGCCAGCAGCTTAAGCAGCGGGGGGGCCTACGAGCAGTACTTC.

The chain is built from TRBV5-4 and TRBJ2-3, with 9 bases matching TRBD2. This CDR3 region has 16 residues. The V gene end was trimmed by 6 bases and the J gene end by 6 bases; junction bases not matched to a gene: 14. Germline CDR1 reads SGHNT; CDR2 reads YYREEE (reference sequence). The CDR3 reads CASTHRGGGAWDTQYF. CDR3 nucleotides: TGTGCCAGCACCCATCGTGGCGGGGGGGCATGGGATACGCAGTATTTT.

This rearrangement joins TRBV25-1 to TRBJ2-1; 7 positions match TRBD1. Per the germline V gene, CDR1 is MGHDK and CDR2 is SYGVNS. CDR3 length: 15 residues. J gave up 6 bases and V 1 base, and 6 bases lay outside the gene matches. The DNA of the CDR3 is TGTGCCAGCAGTGAATGGGGACAGCTCCTCAATGAGCAGTTCTTC. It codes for CASSEWGQLLNEQFF.

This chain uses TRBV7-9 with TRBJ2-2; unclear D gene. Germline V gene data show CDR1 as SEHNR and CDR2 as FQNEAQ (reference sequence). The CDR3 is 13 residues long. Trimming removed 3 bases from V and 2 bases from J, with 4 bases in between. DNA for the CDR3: TGTGCCAGCAGCTTCGTTAACACCGGGGAGCTGTTTTTT. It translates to CASSFVNTGELFF.

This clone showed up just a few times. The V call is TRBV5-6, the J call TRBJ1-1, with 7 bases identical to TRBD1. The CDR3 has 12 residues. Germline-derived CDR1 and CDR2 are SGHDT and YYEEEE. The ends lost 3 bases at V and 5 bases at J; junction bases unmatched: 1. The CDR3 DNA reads TGTGCCAGCAGCTCAGGGGGAACTGAAGCTTTCTTT. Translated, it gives CASSSGGTEAFF.

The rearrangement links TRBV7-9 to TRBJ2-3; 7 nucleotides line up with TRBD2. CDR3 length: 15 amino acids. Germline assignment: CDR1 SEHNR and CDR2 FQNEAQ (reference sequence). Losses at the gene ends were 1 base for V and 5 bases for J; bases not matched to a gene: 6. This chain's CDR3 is CASSLGGRVVDTQYF. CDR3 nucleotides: TGTGCCAGCAGCTTAGGCGGGAGAGTAGTAGATACGCAGTATTTT.

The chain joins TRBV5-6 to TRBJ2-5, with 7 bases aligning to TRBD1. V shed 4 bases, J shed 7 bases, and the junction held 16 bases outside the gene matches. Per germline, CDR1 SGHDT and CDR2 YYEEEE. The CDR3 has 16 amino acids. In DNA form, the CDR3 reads TGTGCCAGCAGCCCAGGGACAGCCTACCTCCCAGGGACCCAGTACTTC. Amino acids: CASSPGTAYLPGTQYF.

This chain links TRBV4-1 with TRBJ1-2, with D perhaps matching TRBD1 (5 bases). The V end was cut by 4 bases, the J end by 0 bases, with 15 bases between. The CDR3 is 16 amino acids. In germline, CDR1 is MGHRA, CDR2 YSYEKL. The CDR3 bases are TGCGCCAGCAGCCCCCGGGGGGGAGTAACTAACTATGGCTACACCTTC. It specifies CASSPRGGVTNYGYTF.

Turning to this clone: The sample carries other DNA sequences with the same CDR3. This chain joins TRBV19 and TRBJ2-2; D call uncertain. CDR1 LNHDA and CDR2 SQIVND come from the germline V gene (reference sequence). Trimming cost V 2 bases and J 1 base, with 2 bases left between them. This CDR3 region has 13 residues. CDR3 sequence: CASSILNTGELFF. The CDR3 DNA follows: TGTGCCAGTAGTATACTGAACACCGGGGAGCTGTTTTTT.

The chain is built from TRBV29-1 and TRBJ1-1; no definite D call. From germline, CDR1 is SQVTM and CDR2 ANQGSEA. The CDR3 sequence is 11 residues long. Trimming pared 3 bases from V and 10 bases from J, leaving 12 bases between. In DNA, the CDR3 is TGCAGCGTTGACCGACCGACGGGAGCTTTCTTT. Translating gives CSVDRPTGAFF.

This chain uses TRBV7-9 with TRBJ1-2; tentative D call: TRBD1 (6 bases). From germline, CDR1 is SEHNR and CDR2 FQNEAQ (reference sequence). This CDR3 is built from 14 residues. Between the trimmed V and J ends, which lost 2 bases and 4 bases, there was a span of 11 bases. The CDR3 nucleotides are TGTGCCAGCAGCTTAACAGGGTTGTCCTATGGCTACACCTTC. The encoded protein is CASSLTGLSYGYTF. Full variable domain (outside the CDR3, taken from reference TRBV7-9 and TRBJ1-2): DTGVSQNPRHKITKRGQNVTFRCDPISEHNRLYWYRQTLGQGPEFLTYFQNEAQLEKSRLLSDRFSAERPKGSFSTLEIQRTEQGDSAMYLCASSLTGLSYGYTFGSGTRLTVV.